What follows is one T cell receptor beta chain and its context. Its antigen is undetermined. The CDR3 is 14 residues long. The V and J ends lost 6 bases and 1 base respectively, with 12 bases between them. Germline V gene lookup returns CDR1 MNHEY and CDR2 SMNVEV (reference sequence). This specimen belongs to a study of CD4 T cells in relation to SARS-CoV-2 and coronaviruses. Study-level information: ViraFEST: roughly 10-day antigen culture of PBMCs, then TCR beta CDR3 sequencing. Convalescent patients were seven or eight males and a handful of females; two were Hispanic. Findings and caveats of the study: In roughly 65% of donors, memory CD4+ clonotypes crossrecognized SARS-CoV-2 and at least one common cold coronavirus spike. Samples before the pandemic and after infection were not matched within any donor.

Clones were sequenced by immunoSEQ multiplex PCR, and TCRdb holds only the in-frame ones, with some missing. The table includes 43,000 or so clones, around 80% detected once. The sample comprised naive CD4+ T cells from PBMCs, cultured in vitro. Sample subset: naive CD4+ T cells isolated by negative enrichment. This chain joins TRBV27 and TRBJ2-5; weak D call: TRBD1 (5 bases). This receptor was obtained from an adult with COVID-19. DNA for the CDR3: TGTGCCAGCAGACTTTACGACAGCCAAGAGACCCAGTACTTC. It translates to CASRLYDSQETQYF.